The following is a T cell receptor (beta chain) sequence with its context. Germline V gives CDR1 SGHNT, CDR2 YYREEE (reference sequence). There are 17 residues in the CDR3. V lost 3 bases, J lost 0 bases, and 16 bases lay in between. The data were taken from a study of shared clonotypes between healthy human individuals. Some clones are missing from TCRdb's copy, which holds only in-frame ones; the method was immunoSEQ multiplex PCR. Of roughly 2,300,000 clones in the sample, approximately 90% were seen once. The receptor comes from a man younger than 35 in good health. Some clones in this sample may be carry-over from other donors' samples. The rearrangement uses TRBV5-4 and TRBJ1-3; D may be TRBD1 (6 bases). The sample consisted of naive CD4+ T cells from PBMCs. Subset here: CD45RA+ positively selected. CDR3 sequence (DNA): TGTGCCAGCAGCTGGGGGGGGGCATCACCCTCTGGAAACACCATATATTTT. Translation gives CASSWGGASPSGNTIYF.